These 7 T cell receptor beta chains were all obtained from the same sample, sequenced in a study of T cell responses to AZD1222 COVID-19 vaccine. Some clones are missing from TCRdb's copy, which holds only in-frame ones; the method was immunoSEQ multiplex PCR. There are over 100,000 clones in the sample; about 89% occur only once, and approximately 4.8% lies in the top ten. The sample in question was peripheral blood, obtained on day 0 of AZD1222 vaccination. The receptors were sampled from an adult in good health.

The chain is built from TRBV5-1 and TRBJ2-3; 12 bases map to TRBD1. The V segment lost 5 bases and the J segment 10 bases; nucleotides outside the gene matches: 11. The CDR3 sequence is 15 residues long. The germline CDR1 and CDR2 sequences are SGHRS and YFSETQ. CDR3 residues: CASRAGTGGRGPQYF. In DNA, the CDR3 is TGCGCCAGCAGGGCTGGGACAGGGGGCCGGGGCCCGCAGTATTTT.

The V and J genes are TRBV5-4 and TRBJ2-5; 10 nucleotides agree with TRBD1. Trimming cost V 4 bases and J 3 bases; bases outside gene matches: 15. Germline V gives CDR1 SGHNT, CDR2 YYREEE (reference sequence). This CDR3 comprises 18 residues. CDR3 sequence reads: CASSPRDRGDGGKETQYF. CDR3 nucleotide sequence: TGTGCCAGCAGCCCGAGGGACAGGGGAGATGGAGGAAAAGAGACCCAGTACTTC.

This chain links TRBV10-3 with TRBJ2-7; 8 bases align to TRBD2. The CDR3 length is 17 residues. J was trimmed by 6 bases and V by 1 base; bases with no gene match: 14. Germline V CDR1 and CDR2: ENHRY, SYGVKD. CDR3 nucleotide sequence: TGTGCCATCAGTGAGTTCCAATCGGGACTAGTCCCGGGCGAGCAGTACTTC. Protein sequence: CAISEFQSGLVPGEQYF.

The CDR3 region has the DNA TGTGCCACCAAACCGGGACTGGGCTCCTACAATGAGCAGTTCTTC. Its translation: CATKPGLGSYNEQFF. The V call is TRBV6-5, the J call TRBJ2-1; perhaps TRBD2 as D (6 bases). Germline V gives CDR1 MNHEY, CDR2 SVGAGI. Trimming removed 10 bases at V and 0 bases at J, with 16 bases between. The CDR3 has 15 residues.

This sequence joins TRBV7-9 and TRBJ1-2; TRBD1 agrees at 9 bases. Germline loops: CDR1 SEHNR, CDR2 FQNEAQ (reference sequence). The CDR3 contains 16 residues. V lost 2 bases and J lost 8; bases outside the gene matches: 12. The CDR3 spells CASSLFVGDRAIGYTF. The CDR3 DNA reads TGTGCCAGCAGCTTATTTGTTGGGGACAGGGCAATCGGCTACACCTTC.

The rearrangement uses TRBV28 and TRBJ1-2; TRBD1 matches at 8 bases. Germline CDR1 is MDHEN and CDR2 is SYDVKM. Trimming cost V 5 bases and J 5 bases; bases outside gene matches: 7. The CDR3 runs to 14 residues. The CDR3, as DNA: TGTGCCAGCAGTGGAGACAGGGGAGTTTATGGCTACACCTTC. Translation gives CASSGDRGVYGYTF.

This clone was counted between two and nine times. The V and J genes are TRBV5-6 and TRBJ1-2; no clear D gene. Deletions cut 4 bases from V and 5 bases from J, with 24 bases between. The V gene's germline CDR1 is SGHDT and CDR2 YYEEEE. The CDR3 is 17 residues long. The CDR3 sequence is CASSINLGEGPRYGYTF. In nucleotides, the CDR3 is TGTGCCAGCAGCATAAATCTCGGGGAGGGCCCAAGGTATGGCTACACCTTC.